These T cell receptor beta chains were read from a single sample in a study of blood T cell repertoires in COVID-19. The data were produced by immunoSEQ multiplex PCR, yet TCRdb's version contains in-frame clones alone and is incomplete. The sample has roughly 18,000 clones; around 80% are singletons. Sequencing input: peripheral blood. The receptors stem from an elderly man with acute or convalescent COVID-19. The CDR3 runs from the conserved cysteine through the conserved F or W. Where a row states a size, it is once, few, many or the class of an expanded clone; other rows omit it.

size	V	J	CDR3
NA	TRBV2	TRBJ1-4	CASRGIGITNEKLFF
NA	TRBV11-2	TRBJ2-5	CASSLGLAGVPSAQYF
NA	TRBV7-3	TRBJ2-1	CASSPTSGAGNEQFF
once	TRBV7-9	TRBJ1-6	CASSEQGANSPLHF
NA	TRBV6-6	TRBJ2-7	CASSYRGGRGREQYF
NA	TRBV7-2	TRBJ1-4	CASSLSQLSNEKLFF
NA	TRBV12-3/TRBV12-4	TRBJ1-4	CASKRASRGKLFF
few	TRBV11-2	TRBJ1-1	CASSPKLGGGRTEAFF
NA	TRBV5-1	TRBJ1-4	CASSLGFVSGSATNEKLFF
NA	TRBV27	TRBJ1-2	CASRTDRAYGYTF
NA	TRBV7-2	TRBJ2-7	CASSTLAGGNEQYF
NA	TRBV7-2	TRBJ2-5	CASYRGGSEETQYF
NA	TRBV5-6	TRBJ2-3	CASSPAPGDTQYF
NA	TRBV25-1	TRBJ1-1	CASSQGENTEAFF
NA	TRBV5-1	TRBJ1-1	CASSSTTASTEAFF
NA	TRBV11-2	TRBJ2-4	CASSATSGVKYF
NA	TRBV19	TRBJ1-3	CASRRDSYAYSGNTIYF
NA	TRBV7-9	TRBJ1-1	CASSLEFGGTEAFF
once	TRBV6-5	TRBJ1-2	CASSYTSGYGYTF
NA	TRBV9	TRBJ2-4	CASSSSGKGLGNIQYF
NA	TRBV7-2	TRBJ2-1	CASSLRPRGEQFF
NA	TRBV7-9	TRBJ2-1	CASSSQTGTAAYNEQFF
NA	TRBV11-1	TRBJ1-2	CASSLSSGPYGYTF
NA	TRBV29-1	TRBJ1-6	CSDQSRGHSPLHF
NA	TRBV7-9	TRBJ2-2	CASSDRVGGELFF
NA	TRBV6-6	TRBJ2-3	CASSPATGGTDTQYF
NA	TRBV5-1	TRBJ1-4	CASSLGGRGRTNEKLFF
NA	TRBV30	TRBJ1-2	CAWSRDRQKGGYTF
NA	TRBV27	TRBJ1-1	CASSLEGLNTEAFF
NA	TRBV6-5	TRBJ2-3	CASPRTNTSTDTQYF
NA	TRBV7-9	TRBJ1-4	CASSSGTGLEKLFF
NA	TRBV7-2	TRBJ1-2	CASSSGQGYGYTF
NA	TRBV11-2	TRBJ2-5	CASSPRWGGGEETQYF
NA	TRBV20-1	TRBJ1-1	CSAEGQFEAFF
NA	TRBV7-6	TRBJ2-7	CASSLPAGSSVQYF
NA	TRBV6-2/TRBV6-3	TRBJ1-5	CASSYYGNSNQPQHF
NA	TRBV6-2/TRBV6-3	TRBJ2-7	CASSSWTGTYEQYF
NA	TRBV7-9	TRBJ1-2	CASNTKGQEGDGYTF
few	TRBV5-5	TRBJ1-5	CASSLALNQPQHF
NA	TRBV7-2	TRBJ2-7	CASSLYGGDSYEQYF
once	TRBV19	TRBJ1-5	CASRIEAGGQTGWRNQPQHF
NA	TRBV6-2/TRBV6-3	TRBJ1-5	CASSPPPFRGYSNQPQHF
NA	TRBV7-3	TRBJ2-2	CASSTTGGYTGELFF
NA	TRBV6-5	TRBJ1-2	CASSYRGTGGRGYTF
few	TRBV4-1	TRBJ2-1	CASSAHGTSGGLGYEQFF
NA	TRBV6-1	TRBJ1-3	CASSEYRGVSDTIYF